The 7 T cell receptor beta chains below all came from one sample that was sequenced in a study of blood T cell repertoires in COVID-19. The repertoire was sequenced with immunoSEQ multiplex PCR; TCRdb's copy has only in-frame clones and lacks some. The sample consists of 150,000 to 200,000 clones, more than 75% of them appearing once. The sequenced sample consisted of peripheral blood. These receptors were collected from a man in his forties or fifties who had recovered from COVID-19.

The V gene is TRBV29-1, the J gene TRBJ1-1, with a tentative D call TRBD1 (5 bases). Germline values: CDR1 SQVTM, CDR2 ANQGSEA. The CDR3 has 14 residues. V was cut by 7 bases and J by 0 bases, with 15 bases left in between. The CDR3 coding sequence is TGCAGCGACCGGCACAGGCCCATGAACACTGAAGCTTTCTTT. Protein product: CSDRHRPMNTEAFF.

This sequence joins TRBV28 and TRBJ1-6; perhaps TRBD1 as D (6 bases). This CDR3 spans 16 amino acids. V gave up 7 bases and J gave up 2 bases, with 15 bases separating them. The germline gives CDR1 MDHEN, CDR2 SYDVKM. Here the CDR3 reads CASTERGFTYNSPLHF. The CDR3, as DNA: TGTGCCAGCACCGAGAGGGGGTTCACCTATAATTCACCCCTCCACTTT.

The rearrangement joins TRBV6-5 to TRBJ2-5, with TRBD2 identical over 8 bases. CDR1 and CDR2 (germline): MNHEY, SVGAGI. The V gene end was trimmed by 4 bases and the J gene end by 4 bases; junction bases not matched to a gene: 11. This CDR3 has 16 residues. DNA for the CDR3: TGTGCCAGCAGTTCCCGCGGGGGGCCCTCCGGAGAGACCCAGTACTTC. Residues: CASSSRGGPSGETQYF.

The chain is built from TRBV5-6 and TRBJ1-5; TRBD1 aligns across 8 bases. The CDR3 is made up of 14 amino acids. V shed 1 base, J shed 8 bases, and the junction held 5 bases outside the gene matches. Germline CDR1 reads SGHDT; CDR2 reads YYEEEE. The CDR3 nucleotides are TGTGCCAGCAGCTTGAAGGACAGGGTCGAGCCCCAGCATTTT. It encodes CASSLKDRVEPQHF.

V and J are TRBV2 and TRBJ2-7; 8 nucleotides align to TRBD2. Trimming removed 7 bases from V and 7 bases from J; junction bases left unmatched: 12. CDR1 and CDR2 from the germline V gene are SNHLY and FYNNEI. The CDR3 has 14 amino acids. The CDR3 DNA is TGTGCCAGCAAATCCGACGGGAGGGGTAGGGAGCAGTACTTC. The encoded protein is CASKSDGRGREQYF. The full variable domain, its missing parts supplied by reference TRBV2 and TRBJ2-7, is EPEVTQTPSHQVTQMGQEVILRCVPISNHLYFYWYRQILGQKVEFLVSFYNNEISEKSEIFDDQFSVERPDGSNFTLKIRSTKLEDSAMYFCASKSDGRGREQYFGPGTRLTVT.

This clone was counted only a few times. The conserved phenylalanine or tryptophan normally closing the CDR3 is absent here, so this likely arose from a read error. The limits of the CDR3 on the DNA are not certain, so only TCRdb's listed CDR3 is given. The chain employs TRBV28 and TRBJ1-5; the D call TRBD1 from the table was never checked on the DNA. The CDR3 spans 13 residues, counting both ends. Germline assignment: CDR1 MDHEN and CDR2 SYDVKM. The CDR3 protein is CASNPGGTGPQGY.

About this clone itself: In the same sample, other DNA sequences code for this CDR3. The chain combines TRBV9 with TRBJ2-5; D might be TRBD2 (6 bases). V shed 5 bases and J shed 5 bases, with 13 bases lying between them. CDR3 length: 13 residues. Germline CDR1 SGDLS, CDR2 YYNGEE. The CDR3 loop reads CASSGGPRETQYF. DNA of the CDR3: TGTGCCAGCAGTGGAGGGCCCCGGGAGACCCAGTACTTC.